This T cell receptor (beta chain) was identified in a study of cytomegalovirus exposure and HLA in healthy donors. Details on this clone: Antigen specificity is unknown.

Repertoires were generated with immunoSEQ multiplex PCR, while TCRdb's copy carries only in-frame clones and drops some. The table shows roughly 150,000 clones, with roughly 80% occurring only once. Germline CDR1 reads MNHEY; CDR2 reads SMNVEV (reference sequence). V was shortened by 9 bases and J by 8 bases, with 10 bases between the two germline ends. This CDR3 comprises 11 residues. Study outcomes and limitations: As was reported, the classifier diagnosed cytomegalovirus status with high specificity and sensitivity.

The specimen was PBMCs. This receptor was taken from a man younger than 40 in good health and CMV-seropositive. J is TRBJ1-4 and V is TRBV27; D is ambiguous. DNA of the CDR3: TGTGCCAGTGGCCAGTGGGAAAAACTGTTTTTT. This encodes CASGQWEKLFF.